These 20 T cell receptor beta chains came from one sample sequenced in a study of Graves' ophthalmopathy and Graves' hyperthyroidism. Amplification from RNA transcripts yielded the TCR beta CDR3 regions. HTBI-primed RT-PCR formed the first round, and a multiplex PCR formed the second. TCRdb ran MiXCR on the multiplex PCR reads and lists one entry per CDR3 protein. This sample yields fewer than 350,000 distinct CDR3 sequences, of which 15% to 20% are seen a single time; about 12% belongs to the top ten. The sequenced material came from peripheral blood. The receptors shown here come from an adult man with Graves' ophthalmopathy.

This clonotype was counted ten times or more. The chain combines TRBV7-9 with TRBJ2-2; 8 nucleotides align to TRBD2. Germline assignment: CDR1 SEHNR and CDR2 FQNEAQ (reference sequence). This CDR3 is 15 amino acids long. Trimming took 7 bases from V and 5 from J; bases not matched to a gene: 9. The CDR3 sequence: CASTRAGEKTGELFF. CDR3 nucleotides: TGTGCCAGCACTAGAGCGGGGGAGAAGACCGGGGAGCTGTTTTTT.

This clonotype was counted ten times or more. The genes are TRBV29-1 and TRBJ2-2; D is undetermined. Germline V gene sequence: CDR1 SQVTM, CDR2 ANQGSEA. This CDR3 has 15 residues. Deletions cut 4 bases from V and 3 bases from J, with 15 bases between. CDR3 loop: CSVAEASWDTGELFF. In DNA form, the CDR3 reads TGCAGCGTTGCCGAGGCCTCATGGGACACCGGGGAGCTGTTTTTT.

The sample holds many counts of this clonotype. The chain combines TRBV30 with TRBJ2-2; D gene unclear. Trimming cost V 1 base and J 5 bases, with 2 bases left between them. The CDR3 is 11 amino acids. The V gene's germline CDR1 is GTSNPN and CDR2 SVGIG (reference sequence). CDR3 sequence (DNA): TGTGCCTGGAGTGGAACCGGGGAGCTGTTTTTT. Protein sequence: CAWSGTGELFF.

In this sample, this clonotype turned up many times. The chain couples TRBV29-1 to TRBJ1-1; maybe TRBD1 (6 bases). CDR1 and CDR2 (germline): SQVTM, ANQGSEA. Trimming took off 0 bases at V and 10 bases at J, with 15 bases between the two ends. The CDR3 is 13 amino acids. CDR3 DNA sequence: TGCAGCGTTGAAGAAATGAGACAGGCTGCAGCTTTCTTT. Translating it yields CSVEEMRQAAAFF.

This clonotype showed up many times. One junction end disagrees with the germline gene, perhaps due to a read error. This chain uses TRBV7-7 with TRBJ2-5; 11 bases align to TRBD2. The germline CDR1 and CDR2 sequences are SSHAT and FNYEAQ (reference sequence). The CDR3 is 15 residues long. The CDR3 region is CASSLLAGEVETQYF. The CDR3 DNA follows: TGTGCTAGCAGCTTACTAGCGGGGGAGGTAGAGACCCAGTACTTC.

This clonotype showed up many times. The chain has TRBV6-2 or TRBV6-3 and TRBJ2-7, with 9 bases identical to TRBD1. J was trimmed by 5 bases and V by 6 bases; bases with no gene match: 11. The CDR3 covers 15 residues. CDR1 and CDR2 from the germline V gene are MNHEY and SVGEGT. The CDR3 nucleotides read TGTGCCAGCAGCCCCGGGACAGGGTGGCCCGACGAGCAGTACTTC. It is translated as CASSPGTGWPDEQYF.

This clonotype came up many times. V usage is TRBV19 and J usage is TRBJ1-2, with TRBD1 identical over 7 bases. The germline gives CDR1 LNHDA, CDR2 SQIVND (reference sequence). The CDR3 has 15 residues. V was pared by 7 bases and J by 1 base, with 9 bases of the junction left unmatched. The CDR3 loop is CASTYRGVFNYGYTF. CDR3 in DNA: TGTGCCAGTACTTACAGGGGCGTTTTTAACTATGGCTACACCTTC. The variable domain in full, with the rest retrieved from reference TRBV19 and TRBJ1-2, is DGGITQSPKYLFRKEGQNVTLSCEQNLNHDAMYWYRQDPGQGLRLIYYSQIVNDFQKGDIAEGYSVSREKKESFPLTVTSAQKNPTAFYLCASTYRGVFNYGYTFGSGTRLTVV.

Concerning this clonotype: A read error may explain this, as a much larger clone is one base away. The chain uses TRBV10-3 and TRBJ2-7; D gene uncertain. Germline CDR1 ENHRY, CDR2 SYGVKD. The CDR3 has 13 residues. The V and J ends lost 7 bases and 3 bases respectively, with 13 bases between them. The CDR3 DNA follows: TGTGCCATCACCAATTCGTACATCTACGAGCAGTACTTC. Translating gives CAITNSYIYEQYF.

This clonotype has ten or more counts. The chain has TRBV20-1 and TRBJ1-1; D remains unclear. Trimming stripped 2 bases from V and 3 bases from J, with 4 bases between. The CDR3 is made up of 11 amino acids. The germline V gene encodes CDR1 DFQATT and CDR2 SNEGSKA (reference sequence). In DNA, the CDR3 is TGCAGTGCTAGATTCTACACTGAAGCTTTCTTT. Amino acid sequence: CSARFYTEAFF.

The rearrangement uses TRBV6-5 and TRBJ2-7, with TRBD1 matching 9 bases. Germline loops: CDR1 MNHEY, CDR2 SVGAGI. The J segment lost 4 bases and the V segment lost 4 bases, leaving 5 bases of the junction unmatched. This CDR3 has 14 amino acids. CDR3 sequence (DNA): TGTGCCAGCAGTTTAGACGGACAGGGGTACGAGCAGTACTTC. Amino acid sequence: CASSLDGQGYEQYF.

This clonotype appeared many times. The chain links TRBV29-1 to TRBJ2-7; the D gene could be TRBD1 or TRBD2 (6 bases each). Deletions cut 1 base from V and 7 bases from J, with 20 bases between. Germline V gene data show CDR1 as SQVTM and CDR2 as ANQGSEA. The CDR3 contains 15 residues. CDR3 sequence (DNA): TGCAGCGTTGAAGGGTCAATGGGGGGCGGCGCTGAGCAGTACTTC. Its protein is CSVEGSMGGGAEQYF.

This clonotype showed up many times. The chain carries TRBV10-3 and TRBJ1-2; D uncertain. The V and J ends lost 0 bases and 4 bases respectively, with 6 bases between them. The CDR3 length is 13 residues. Germline values: CDR1 ENHRY, CDR2 SYGVKD. CDR3 sequence (DNA): TGTGCCATCAGTGAGTCTCGGGGCTATGGCTACACCTTC. Translated: CAISESRGYGYTF.

At least ten counts were recorded for this clonotype. The V call is TRBV6-5, the J call TRBJ1-2, with a possible D match to TRBD1 (5 bases). Germline values: CDR1 MNHEY, CDR2 SVGAGI. The CDR3 extends over 13 amino acids. V was cut by 2 bases and J by 3 bases, with 7 bases left in between. CDR3 DNA: TGTGCCAGCAGTTACGGGACTGACTATGGCTACACCTTC. Amino acids: CASSYGTDYGYTF.

CDR3 residues: CASSLRRQGYEQYF. In DNA, the CDR3 is TGTGCCAGCAGTCTACGGAGACAGGGCTACGAGCAGTACTTC. J is TRBJ2-7 and V is TRBV27; TRBD1 aligns across 7 bases. The germline V gene encodes CDR1 MNHEY and CDR2 SMNVEV (reference sequence). V lost 5 bases and J lost 3; bases outside the gene matches: 7. The CDR3 has 14 residues.

This chain connects TRBV28 to TRBJ1-6, with D perhaps TRBD1 (5 bases). The ends were cut back, 2 bases at V and 10 bases at J, with 9 bases in the middle. Germline CDR1 MDHEN, CDR2 SYDVKM. This CDR3 region has 13 residues. The CDR3 sequence: CASSLGAASPLHF. As DNA, the CDR3 is TGTGCCAGCAGTTTAGGGGCAGCCTCACCCCTCCACTTT.

This clonotype has ten or more counts. The V call is TRBV20-1, the J call TRBJ1-5, with TRBD1 as a possible D gene (6 bases). The CDR3 contains 19 residues. Trimming stripped 0 bases from V and 6 bases from J, with 27 bases between. Germline V lookup: CDR1 DFQATT, CDR2 SNEGSKA (reference sequence). The CDR3 DNA is TGCAGTGCTAGAGACAGAAGGGGGGCAAGCATCCCCCAACTTCAGCCCCAGCATTTT. It encodes CSARDRRGASIPQLQPQHF.

There are many counts of this clonotype. This chain's CDR3 is CAWSATGLEAFF. The CDR3 region has the DNA TGTGCCTGGAGCGCCACAGGACTTGAAGCTTTCTTT. The V gene is TRBV30, the J gene TRBJ1-1; TRBD1 might be the D (5 bases). Germline V CDR1 and CDR2: GTSNPN, SVGIG (reference sequence). Deletions cut 3 bases from V and 7 bases from J, with 12 bases between. CDR3 length: 12 amino acids. Based on the CDR3 plus reference TRBV30 and TRBJ1-1, the full variable domain is SQTIHQWPATLVQPVGSPLSLECTVEGTSNPNLYWYRQAAGRGLQLLFYSVGIGQISSEVPQNLSASRPQDRQFILSSKKLLLSDSGFYLCAWSATGLEAFFGQGTRLTVV.

This clonotype was seen ten or more times. The chain uses TRBV4-2 and TRBJ2-5, with D possibly being TRBD1 (6 bases). The CDR3 covers 15 residues. V was pared by 4 bases and J by 1 base, with 13 bases between. Germline-derived CDR1 and CDR2 are LGHNA and YNFKEQ. CDR3 DNA: TGTGCCAGCAGCCGTCCAGGGGCCGCCCAAGAGACCCAGTACTTC. It specifies CASSRPGAAQETQYF.

Many counts were recorded for this clonotype. V and J are TRBV5-1 and TRBJ2-2; 10 positions agree with TRBD2. This CDR3 region has 16 residues. V was pared by 4 bases and J by 1 base, with 4 bases of the junction left unmatched. Looked up from germline, CDR1 is SGHRS and CDR2 is YFSETQ. The CDR3 loop reads CASSPLAGGNTGELFF. The CDR3 coding sequence is TGCGCCAGCAGCCCCTTAGCGGGAGGGAACACCGGGGAGCTGTTTTTT.

This clonotype was seen many times. The V call is TRBV6-5, the J call TRBJ2-7; D possibly corresponds to TRBD2 (6 bases). This CDR3 spans 16 amino acids. The ends were cut back, 6 bases at V and 3 bases at J, with 21 bases in the middle. Germline CDR1 reads MNHEY; CDR2 reads SVGAGI. CDR3 bases: TGTGCCAGCAGGCCCCGCCGAAGCGGACTAAACTACGAGCAGTACTTC. This translates into CASRPRRSGLNYEQYF.